What follows are 9 T cell receptor beta chains derived from one specimen sequenced in a study of early T cells in non-severe SARS-CoV-2 infection (dated by TCRdb to the early 2020s). The library was prepared using 5' RACE. Sequencer: NextSeq 500. The raw public data were reprocessed by TCRdb itself: fastp quality trimming at Q25, MiXCR clonotype calling, in-frame beta chains only. Every distinct CDR3 protein forms one entry, paired with its most common genes and DNA. Within this sample are about 77,000 distinct CDR3 sequences, with about 17% of them counted one time only. 2.9% of the sample is held by the ten biggest clonotypes. The source material was whole blood. All receptors come from an adult who was a healthcare worker with PCR-confirmed SARS-CoV-2 infection or an uninfected control (not recorded which).

V and J are TRBV7-9 and TRBJ2-1; D is perhaps TRBD2 (6 bases). Germline values: CDR1 SEHNR, CDR2 FQNEAQ (reference sequence). V was clipped by 4 bases and J by 7 bases, with 11 bases between them. The CDR3 runs 13 residues. The CDR3 DNA sequence: TGTGCCAGCAGCTGGGGCGGAGGGAATGAGCAGTTCTTC. Translation: CASSWGGGNEQFF.

The chain joins TRBV7-2 to TRBJ2-1; 9 bases line up with TRBD2. This CDR3 region has 19 residues. The germline gives CDR1 SGHTA, CDR2 FQGNSA. J gave up 6 bases and V 3 bases, and 18 bases lay outside the gene matches. The CDR3 nucleotides read TGTGCCAGCAGCTTGGAGTTCGGGAGCGGGAGGCTCACTCGCAATGAGCAGTTCTTC. Translated: CASSLEFGSGRLTRNEQFF.

CDR3 coding DNA: TGTGCCAGCAGTTTATATTTGGGACAGGGGGCATCCGGGGAGCTGTTTTTT. Translated, it gives CASSLYLGQGASGELFF. The rearrangement joins TRBV27 to TRBJ2-2; 12 bases fit TRBD1. CDR1 and CDR2 from the germline V gene are MNHEY and SMNVEV (reference sequence). The CDR3 length is 17 residues. J lost 6 bases, V lost 1 base, and 6 bases had no gene match.

This clonotype was seen only a few times. This rearrangement joins TRBV28 to TRBJ2-4; no clear D. With 4 bases removed from V and 0 bases from J, the gap between germline ends came to 10 bases. The CDR3 runs 15 residues. Germline-derived CDR1 and CDR2 are MDHEN and SYDVKM. The CDR3: CASSYGSLAKNIQYF. CDR3 bases: TGTGCCAGCAGTTACGGCAGCCTAGCCAAAAACATTCAGTACTTC. Supplemented by reference TRBV28 and TRBJ2-4, the full variable domain reads DVKVTQSSRYLVKRTGEKVFLECVQDMDHENMFWYRQDPGLGLRLIYFSYDVKMKEKGDIPEGYSVSREKKERFSLILESASTNQTSMYLCASSYGSLAKNIQYFGAGTRLSVL.

The chain joins TRBV20-1 to TRBJ2-3; 8 nucleotides align to TRBD2. The trim removed 0 bases at V and 2 bases at J, leaving 7 bases unmatched. The germline CDR1 and CDR2 sequences are DFQATT and SNEGSKA (reference sequence). The CDR3 length is 16 residues. For the CDR3, the DNA is TGCAGTGCTAGAGATACGGCAGCGGGGGTCACAGATACGCAGTATTTT. The encoded protein is CSARDTAAGVTDTQYF.

The chain recombines TRBV11-3 with TRBJ2-7; TRBD2 is a possible D gene (6 bases). CDR3 length: 18 amino acids. Germline V gene lookup returns CDR1 SGHNT and CDR2 YENEEA. The germline V and J ends were trimmed by 5 bases and 3 bases, with 26 bases remaining between them. CDR3 sequence (DNA): TGTGCCAGCAGCCTAGTTCGGCCCCCAGGCAGGACTAACTACGAGCAGTACTTC. Translating gives CASSLVRPPGRTNYEQYF.

In this sample, this clonotype turned up many times. The rearrangement links TRBV21-1 to TRBJ1-2. TRBV21-1 is a documented pseudogene. The CDR3 is 12 residues long. The CDR3 loop is CASREHLDGYTF. CDR3 DNA: TGTGCCAGCAGAGAGCATCTCGATGGCTACACCTTC.

This clonotype was counted only a few times. The chain links TRBV28 to TRBJ1-1, with 7 bases lining up with TRBD1. This CDR3 region has 14 residues. Trimming took 4 bases from V and 0 from J; bases not matched to a gene: 2. CDR1 is MDHEN, CDR2 SYDVKM, per germline. The CDR3 nucleotides read TGTGCCAGCAGTTCGGGACAGCTGAACACTGAAGCTTTCTTT. Residues: CASSSGQLNTEAFF.

The table lists this clonotype with a few counts. The genes are TRBV6-5 and TRBJ2-2; weak D call: TRBD2 (6 bases). CDR3 length: 14 amino acids. Germline CDR1 reads MNHEY; CDR2 reads SVGAGI. V was trimmed by 1 base and J by 3 bases, leaving 6 bases between them. The CDR3 coding sequence is TGTGCCAGCAGTTACTGGGACTACACCGGGGAGCTGTTTTTT. It is translated as CASSYWDYTGELFF.